Each of the 3 T cell receptor beta chains below was sequenced from the same sample in a study of CD8 T cells in ankylosing spondylitis (dated by TCRdb to 2016 to 2017). Preparation of the library involved 5' RACE. TCRdb names Illumina HiSeq 2500 as the instrument used. TCRdb reprocessed the public reads (quality trimming at Q25 with fastp, clone calling with MiXCR) and kept in-frame beta chains. Merged by CDR3 protein, the rows form single entries marked with the most common genes and DNA. The sample includes about 240,000 distinct CDR3 sequences, with around 7.8% observed a single time. The ten largest make up approximately 6.2% of the sample. Material: blood, either unsorted or a sorted T cell fraction (not recorded which). These receptors came from a male donor with ankylosing spondylitis or in good health (not recorded which).

There are many counts of this clonotype. The V call is TRBV20-1, the J call TRBJ1-6, with 7 bases matching TRBD1. The CDR3 is 16 amino acids. Looked up from germline, CDR1 is DFQATT and CDR2 is SNEGSKA (reference sequence). V lost 2 bases and J lost 5; bases outside the gene matches: 9. The DNA for the CDR3 is TGCAGTGCTAGACCGGGACAGTCAAGAAATAATTCACCCCTCCACTTT. Protein sequence: CSARPGQSRNNSPLHF.

This clonotype has only a few counts. This chain uses TRBV7-9 with TRBJ2-1; the D gene is possibly TRBD2 (5 bases). Germline values: CDR1 SEHNR, CDR2 FQNEAQ (reference sequence). This CDR3 contains 16 residues. V gave up 3 bases and J gave up 8 bases, with 20 bases separating them. CDR3 region: CASSLAGIHLGDEQFF. The DNA for the CDR3 is TGTGCCAGCAGCTTGGCCGGGATCCACCTTGGGGATGAGCAGTTCTTC.

V usage is TRBV18 and J usage is TRBJ2-2; no firm D call. Trimming pared 1 base from V and 8 bases from J, leaving 5 bases between. This CDR3 comprises 12 residues. The V gene's germline CDR1 is KGHSH and CDR2 LQKENI. CDR3 in DNA: TGTGCCAGCTCACCACGAAGGGGGGAGCTGTTTTTT. It is translated as CASSPRRGELFF.